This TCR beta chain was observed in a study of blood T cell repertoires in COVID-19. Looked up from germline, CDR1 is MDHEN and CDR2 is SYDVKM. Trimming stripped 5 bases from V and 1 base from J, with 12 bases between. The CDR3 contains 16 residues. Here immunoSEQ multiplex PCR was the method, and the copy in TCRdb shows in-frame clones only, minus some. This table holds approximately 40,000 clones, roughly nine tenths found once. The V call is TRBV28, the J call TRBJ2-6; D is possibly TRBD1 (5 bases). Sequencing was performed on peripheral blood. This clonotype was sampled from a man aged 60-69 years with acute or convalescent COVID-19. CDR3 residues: CASSPIRQSGANVLTF. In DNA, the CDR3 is TGTGCCAGCAGTCCGATCAGACAGTCTGGGGCCAACGTCCTGACTTTC.